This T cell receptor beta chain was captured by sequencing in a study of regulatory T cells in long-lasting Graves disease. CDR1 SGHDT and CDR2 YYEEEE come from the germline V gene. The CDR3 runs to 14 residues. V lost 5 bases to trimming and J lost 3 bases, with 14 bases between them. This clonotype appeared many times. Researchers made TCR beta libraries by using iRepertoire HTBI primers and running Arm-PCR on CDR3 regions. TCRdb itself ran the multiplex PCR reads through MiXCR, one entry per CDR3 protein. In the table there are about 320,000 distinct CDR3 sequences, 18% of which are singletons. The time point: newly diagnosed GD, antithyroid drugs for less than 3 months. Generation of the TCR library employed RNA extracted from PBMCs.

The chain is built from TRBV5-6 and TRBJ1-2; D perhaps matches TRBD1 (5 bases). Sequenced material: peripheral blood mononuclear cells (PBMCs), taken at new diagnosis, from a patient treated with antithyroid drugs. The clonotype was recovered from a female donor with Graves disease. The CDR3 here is CASSSLGVDYGYTF. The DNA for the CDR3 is TGTGCCAGCAGTAGTCTAGGGGTGGACTATGGCTACACCTTC.